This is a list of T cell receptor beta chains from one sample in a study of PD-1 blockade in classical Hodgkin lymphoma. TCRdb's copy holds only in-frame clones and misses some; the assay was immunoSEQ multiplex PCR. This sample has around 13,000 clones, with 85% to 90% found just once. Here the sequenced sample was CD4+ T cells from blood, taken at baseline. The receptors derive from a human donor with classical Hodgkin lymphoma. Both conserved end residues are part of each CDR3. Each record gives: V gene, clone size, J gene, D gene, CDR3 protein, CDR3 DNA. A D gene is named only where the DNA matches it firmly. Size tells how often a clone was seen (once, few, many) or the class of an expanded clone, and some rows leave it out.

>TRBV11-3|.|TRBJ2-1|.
CASSFWGNEQFF
TGTGCCAGCAGCTTCTGGGGTAATGAGCAGTTCTTC
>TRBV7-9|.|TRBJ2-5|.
CASSLDGFVQETQYF
TGTGCCAGCAGCCTTGACGGCTTCGTCCAAGAGACCCAGTACTTC
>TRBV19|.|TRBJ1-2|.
CASSIPGKTYGYTF
TGTGCCAGTAGTATCCCAGGGAAAACCTATGGCTACACCTTC
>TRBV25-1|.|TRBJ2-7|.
CASGGAGEQYF
TGTGCCAGCGGGGGGGCAGGTGAGCAGTACTTC
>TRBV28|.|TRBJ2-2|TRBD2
CASSKAGARAGELFF
TGTGCCAGCAGCAAAGCGGGAGCTCGGGCCGGGGAGCTGTTTTTT
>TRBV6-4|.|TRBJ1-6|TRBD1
CASSAGTGDNSPLHF
TGTGCCAGCAGTGCCGGGACAGGGGATAATTCACCCCTCCACTTT
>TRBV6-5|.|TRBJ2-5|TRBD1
CASSYAGQGRETQYF
TGTGCCAGCAGTTACGCGGGACAGGGTCGAGAGACCCAGTACTTC
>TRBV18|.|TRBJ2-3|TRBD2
CASSPPGGSDTQYF
TGTGCCAGCTCACCACCGGGGGGGTCAGATACGCAGTATTTT
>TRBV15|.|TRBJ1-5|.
CATSRDGGRGPQHF
TGTGCCACCAGCAGAGATGGGGGTCGGGGGCCCCAGCATTTT
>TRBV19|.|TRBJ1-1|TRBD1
CASSGGMGQVMNTEAFF
TGTGCCAGTAGTGGAGGAATGGGACAGGTCATGAACACTGAAGCTTTCTTT
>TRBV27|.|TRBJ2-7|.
CASSLKGDIHTYEQYF
TGTGCCAGCAGTTTAAAAGGGGACATCCATACCTACGAGCAGTACTTC
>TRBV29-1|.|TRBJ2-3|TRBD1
CSVGQGATDTQYF
TGCAGCGTTGGACAGGGAGCCACAGATACGCAGTATTTT
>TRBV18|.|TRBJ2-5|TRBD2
CASSANGGTQETQYF
TGTGCCAGCTCAGCGAACGGGGGGACCCAAGAGACCCAGTACTTC
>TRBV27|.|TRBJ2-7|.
CASSLGGRGEYEQYF
TGTGCCAGCAGTTTGGGTGGGCGCGGGGAATACGAGCAGTACTTC
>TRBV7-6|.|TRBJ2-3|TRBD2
CASSSGLAGATDTQYF
TGTGCCAGCAGCTCTGGACTAGCGGGAGCCACAGATACGCAGTATTTT
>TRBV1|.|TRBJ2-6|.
CTSRKTCLCTRANVLTF
TGCACCAGCAGGAAAACATGTTTGTGCACACGGGCCAACGTCCTGACTTTC
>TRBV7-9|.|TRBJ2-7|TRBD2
CASSWGLAGDSYEQYF
TGTGCCAGCAGCTGGGGGCTAGCGGGGGACTCCTACGAGCAGTACTTC
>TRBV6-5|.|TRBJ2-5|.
CASRTMSNRETQYF
TGTGCCAGCAGAACCATGAGCAACAGAGAGACCCAGTACTTC
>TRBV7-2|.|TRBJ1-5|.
CASSLDPGDQPQHF
TGTGCCAGCAGCTTAGATCCCGGGGATCAGCCCCAGCATTTT
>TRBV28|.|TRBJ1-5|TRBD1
CASRQTGRAQHF
TGTGCCAGCAGACAGACAGGGCGGGCCCAGCATTTT
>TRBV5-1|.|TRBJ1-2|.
CASSLGESPYGYTF
TGCGCCAGCAGCTTGGGGGAATCGCCTTATGGCTACACCTTC
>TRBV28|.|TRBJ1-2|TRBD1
CASSLIGPDRAAGYTF
TGTGCCAGCAGCCTTATAGGCCCGGACAGGGCTGCTGGCTACACCTTC
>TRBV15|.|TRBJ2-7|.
CATSREGEQYF
TGTGCCACCAGCAGAGAGGGGGAGCAGTACTTC
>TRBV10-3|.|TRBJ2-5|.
CAISRGVGTQYF
TGTGCCATCAGTCGGGGTGTTGGGACCCAGTACTTC
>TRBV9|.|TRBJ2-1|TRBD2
CASSKGAGGTNNEQFF
TGTGCCAGCAGCAAAGGGGCGGGAGGCACTAACAATGAGCAGTTCTTC
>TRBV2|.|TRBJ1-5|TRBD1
CASSAGGGRNQPQHF
TGTGCCAGCAGTGCAGGGGGCGGACGCAATCAGCCCCAGCATTTT
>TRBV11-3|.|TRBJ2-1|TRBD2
CASSFSGSYEQFF
TGTGCCAGCAGCTTTAGCGGGAGTTATGAGCAGTTCTTC
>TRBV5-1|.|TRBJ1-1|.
CASSLGEARTEAFF
TGCGCCAGCAGCTTAGGGGAAGCTAGGACTGAAGCTTTCTTT
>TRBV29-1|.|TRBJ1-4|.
CSVGKGTNEKLFF
TGCAGCGTTGGAAAAGGGACTAATGAAAAACTGTTTTTT
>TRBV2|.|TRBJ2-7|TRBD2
CADSTGRDYEQYF
TGTGCCGACTCAACGGGGAGGGACTACGAGCAGTACTTC
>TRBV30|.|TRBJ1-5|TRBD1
CAWSRSGTGDNQPQHF
TGTGCCTGGAGCCGATCTGGGACAGGGGATAATCAGCCCCAGCATTTT
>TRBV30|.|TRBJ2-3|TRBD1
CAWGQGAIIGGTDTQYF
TGTGCCTGGGGACAGGGGGCTATTATCGGGGGCACAGATACGCAGTATTTT
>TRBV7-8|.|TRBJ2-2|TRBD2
CASSQQASGSMNTGELFF
TGTGCCAGCAGCCAACAGGCTAGCGGGAGTATGAACACCGGGGAGCTGTTTTTT
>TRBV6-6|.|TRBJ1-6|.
CASSKSASPLHF
TGTGCCAGCAGCAAGAGTGCCTCACCCCTCCACTTT
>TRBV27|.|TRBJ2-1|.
CASSLITRGGEQFF
TGTGCCAGCAGTTTAATTACGAGGGGGGGTGAGCAGTTCTTC
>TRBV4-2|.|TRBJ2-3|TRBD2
CASSQEGTSGTDTQYF
TGTGCCAGCAGCCAAGAGGGGACTAGCGGCACAGATACGCAGTATTTT
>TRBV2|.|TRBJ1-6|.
CASSEGLRGPLHF
TGTGCCAGCAGTGAGGGCCTTCGAGGACCCCTCCACTTT
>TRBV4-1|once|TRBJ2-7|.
CASSPHRVDEQYF
TGCGCCAGCAGCCCCCACCGGGTCGACGAGCAGTACTTC
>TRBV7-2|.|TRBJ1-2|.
CASSFPNVPSYTF
TGTGCCAGCAGCTTCCCTAATGTGCCCAGCTACACCTTC
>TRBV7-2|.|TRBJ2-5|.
CASSPYRGGEETQYF
TGTGCCAGCAGCCCCTACAGGGGAGGGGAAGAGACCCAGTACTTC
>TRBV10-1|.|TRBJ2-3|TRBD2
CASSEEAGVWGTQYF
TGCGCCAGCAGTGAAGAAGCGGGAGTCTGGGGTACGCAGTATTTT
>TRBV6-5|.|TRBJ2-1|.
CASSYSWSYNEQFF
TGTGCCAGCAGTTACTCGTGGAGCTACAATGAGCAGTTCTTC
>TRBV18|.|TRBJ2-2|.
CASSLAGVTGELFF
TGTGCCAGCTCACTGGCAGGTGTCACCGGGGAGCTGTTTTTT
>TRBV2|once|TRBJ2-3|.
CASSVDPSTDTQYF
TGTGCCAGCAGTGTAGACCCGAGCACAGATACGCAGTATTTT
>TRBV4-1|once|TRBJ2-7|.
CASSQAHKGIYEQYF
TGCGCCAGCAGCCAAGCCCACAAGGGGATATACGAGCAGTACTTC
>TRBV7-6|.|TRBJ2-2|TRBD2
CASSLRTSGGFNTGELFF
TGTGCCAGCAGCTTACGGACTAGCGGGGGCTTTAACACCGGGGAGCTGTTTTTT
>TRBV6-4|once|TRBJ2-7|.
CASSDSLPRTDPYEQYF
TGTGCCAGCAGTGACTCGTTACCGCGGACGGACCCCTACGAGCAGTACTTC
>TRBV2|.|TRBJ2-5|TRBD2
CASKGGGKATQYF
TGTGCCAGCAAAGGCGGGGGAAAGGCGACCCAGTACTTC
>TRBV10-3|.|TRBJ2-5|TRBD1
CAIRGTGGVETQYF
TGTGCCATCAGAGGGACAGGGGGCGTGGAGACCCAGTACTTC
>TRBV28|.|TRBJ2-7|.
CASSIDRARSSYEQYF
TGTGCCAGCAGTATCGACAGAGCCAGGAGCTCCTACGAGCAGTACTTC